This T cell receptor (beta chain) was captured in a study of cytomegalovirus exposure and HLA in healthy donors. Study-level background: Among the roughly 400 genotyped donors, 81% were placed in the Caucasian-associated ancestry cluster. Study observations and caveats: Exclusion as indistinguishable affected some V segments, including TRBV6-2 and TRBV6-3.

Concerning this clone itself: Its target is unknown.

The records do not include a CMV serostatus for this donor. The PCR used 60 Vbeta and 13 Jbeta primers. This table comes from immunoSEQ multiplex PCR, and its TCRdb copy is limited to in-frame clones, with some not included. This repertoire shows over 200,000 clones, more than 75% found once; its top ten account for around 1.4%. The J segment lost 6 bases and the V segment lost 3 bases, leaving 9 bases of the junction unmatched. Per germline, CDR1 SQVTM and CDR2 ANQGSEA. The CDR3 totals 14 residues. This chain uses TRBV29-1 with TRBJ2-3; 7 nucleotides align to TRBD1. Sequencing input: PBMCs. The TCR sequence derives from a human donor in good health. The CDR3 reads CSVDGIGGRDTQYF. In DNA form, the CDR3 reads TGCAGCGTTGACGGGATAGGGGGCCGGGATACGCAGTATTTT.